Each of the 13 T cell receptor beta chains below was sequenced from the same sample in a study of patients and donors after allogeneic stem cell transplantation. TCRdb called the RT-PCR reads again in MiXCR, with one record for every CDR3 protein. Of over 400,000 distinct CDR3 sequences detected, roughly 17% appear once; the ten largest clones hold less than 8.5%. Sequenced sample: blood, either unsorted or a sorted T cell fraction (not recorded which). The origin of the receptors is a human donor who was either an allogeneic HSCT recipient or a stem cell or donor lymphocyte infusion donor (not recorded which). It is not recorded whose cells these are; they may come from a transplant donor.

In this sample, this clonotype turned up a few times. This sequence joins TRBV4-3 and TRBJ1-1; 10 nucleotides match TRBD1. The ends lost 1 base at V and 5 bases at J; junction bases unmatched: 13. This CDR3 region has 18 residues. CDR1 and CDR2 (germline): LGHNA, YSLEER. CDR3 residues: CASSQGFPSRTGGTEAFF. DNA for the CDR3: TGCGCCAGCAGCCAAGGGTTCCCTTCGAGGACAGGGGGGACTGAAGCTTTCTTT.

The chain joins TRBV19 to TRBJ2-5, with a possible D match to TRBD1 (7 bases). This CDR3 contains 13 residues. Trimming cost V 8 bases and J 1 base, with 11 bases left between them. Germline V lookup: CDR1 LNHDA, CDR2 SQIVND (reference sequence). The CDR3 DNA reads TGTGCCAGTGGCGGGACAGTCCAAGAGACCCAGTACTTC. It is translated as CASGGTVQETQYF.

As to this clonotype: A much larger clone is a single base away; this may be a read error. The CDR3 DNA sequence: TGTGCCAGCAGTGGGTCGAGGGAGCTGTATTTT. Encoded protein: CASSGSRELYF. The chain employs TRBV12-3 or TRBV12-4 and TRBJ2-2; the D gene is possibly TRBD2 (5 bases). CDR3 length equals 11 residues.

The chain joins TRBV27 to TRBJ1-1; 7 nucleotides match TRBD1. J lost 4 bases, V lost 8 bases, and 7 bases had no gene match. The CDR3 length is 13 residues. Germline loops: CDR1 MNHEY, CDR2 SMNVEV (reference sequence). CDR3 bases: TGTGCCAGCGGTCGACAGGGCGGCACTGAAGCTTTCTTT. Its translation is CASGRQGGTEAFF.

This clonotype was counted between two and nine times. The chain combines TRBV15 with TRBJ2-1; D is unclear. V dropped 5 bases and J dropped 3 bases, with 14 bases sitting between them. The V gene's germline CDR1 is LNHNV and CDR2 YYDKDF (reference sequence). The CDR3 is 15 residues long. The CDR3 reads CATSPQSGFYNEQFF. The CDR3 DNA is TGTGCCACCAGCCCCCAGTCGGGCTTCTACAATGAGCAGTTCTTC.

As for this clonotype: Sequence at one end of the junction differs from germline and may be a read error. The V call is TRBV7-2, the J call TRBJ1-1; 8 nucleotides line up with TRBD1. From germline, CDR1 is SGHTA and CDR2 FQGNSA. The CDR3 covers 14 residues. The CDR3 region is CASSLALQGAEAFF. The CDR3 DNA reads TGTGCCAGCAGCTTAGCGTTGCAGGGGGCTGAGGCTTTCTTT.

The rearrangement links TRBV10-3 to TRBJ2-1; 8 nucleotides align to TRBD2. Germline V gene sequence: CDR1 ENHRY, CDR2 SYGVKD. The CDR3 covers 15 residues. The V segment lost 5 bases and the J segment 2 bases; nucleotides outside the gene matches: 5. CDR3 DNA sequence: TGTGCCATCAGTCCCCGGACTAGCACCTACAATGAGCAGTTCTTC. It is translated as CAISPRTSTYNEQFF.

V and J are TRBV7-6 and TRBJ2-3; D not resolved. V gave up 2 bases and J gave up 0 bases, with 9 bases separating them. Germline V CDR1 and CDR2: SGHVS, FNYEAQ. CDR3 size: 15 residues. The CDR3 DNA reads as TGTGCCAGCAGCTTAACCCCTAGTAGCACAGATACGCAGTATTTT. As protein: CASSLTPSSTDTQYF. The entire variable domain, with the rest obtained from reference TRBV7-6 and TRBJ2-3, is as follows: GAGVSQSPRYKVTKRGQDVALRCDPISGHVSLYWYRQALGQGPEFLTYFNYEAQQDKSGLPNDRFSAERPEGSISTLTIQRTEQRDSAMYRCASSLTPSSTDTQYFGPGTRLTVL.

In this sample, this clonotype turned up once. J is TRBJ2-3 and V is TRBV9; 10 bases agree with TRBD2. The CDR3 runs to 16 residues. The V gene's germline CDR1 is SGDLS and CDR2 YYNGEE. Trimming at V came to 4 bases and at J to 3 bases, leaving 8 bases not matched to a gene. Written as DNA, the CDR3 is TGTGCCAGCAGCATTCGACTAGCGGGCCCAACAGATACGCAGTATTTT. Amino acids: CASSIRLAGPTDTQYF.

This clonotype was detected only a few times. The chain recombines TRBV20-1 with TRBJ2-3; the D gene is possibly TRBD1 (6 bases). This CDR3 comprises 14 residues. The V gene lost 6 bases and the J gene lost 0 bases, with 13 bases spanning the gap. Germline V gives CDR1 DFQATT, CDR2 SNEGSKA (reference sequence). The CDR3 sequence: CSAPGTSSTDTQYF. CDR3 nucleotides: TGCAGTGCCCCCGGGACATCTAGCACAGATACGCAGTATTTT.

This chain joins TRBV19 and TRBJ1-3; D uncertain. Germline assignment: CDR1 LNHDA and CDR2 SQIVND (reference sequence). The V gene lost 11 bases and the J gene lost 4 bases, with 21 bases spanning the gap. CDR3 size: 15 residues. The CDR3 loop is CASAEWKNHGNTIYF. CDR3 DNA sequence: TGTGCCTCAGCAGAGTGGAAGAACCACGGAAACACCATATATTTT. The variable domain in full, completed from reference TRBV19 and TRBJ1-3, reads DGGITQSPKYLFRKEGQNVTLSCEQNLNHDAMYWYRQDPGQGLRLIYYSQIVNDFQKGDIAEGYSVSREKKESFPLTVTSAQKNPTAFYLCASAEWKNHGNTIYFGEGSWLTVV.

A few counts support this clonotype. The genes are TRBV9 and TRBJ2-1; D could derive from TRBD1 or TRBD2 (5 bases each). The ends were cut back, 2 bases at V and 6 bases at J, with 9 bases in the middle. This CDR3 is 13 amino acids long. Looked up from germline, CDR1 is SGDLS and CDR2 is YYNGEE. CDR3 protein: CASSVAGGNEQFF. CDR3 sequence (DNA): TGTGCCAGCAGCGTTGCTGGGGGCAATGAGCAGTTCTTC.

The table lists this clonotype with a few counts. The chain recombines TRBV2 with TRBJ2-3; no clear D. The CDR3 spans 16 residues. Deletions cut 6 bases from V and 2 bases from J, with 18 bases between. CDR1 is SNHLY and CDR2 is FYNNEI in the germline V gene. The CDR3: CASRRDDKSNTDTQYF. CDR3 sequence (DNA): TGTGCCAGCAGAAGGGATGACAAGTCTAACACAGATACGCAGTATTTT. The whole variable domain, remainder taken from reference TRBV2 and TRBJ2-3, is EPEVTQTPSHQVTQMGQEVILRCVPISNHLYFYWYRQILGQKVEFLVSFYNNEISEKSEIFDDQFSVERPDGSNFTLKIRSTKLEDSAMYFCASRRDDKSNTDTQYFGPGTRLTVL.